What follows are 25 T cell receptor beta chains derived from one specimen sequenced in a study of T cells in women clearing cervical HPV infection. Generated by immunoSEQ multiplex PCR, the TCRdb table keeps only in-frame clones and is missing some. The sample table includes about 39,000 clones. Sequencing input: blood buffy coat. The receptors originated from a woman between 18 and 69 years old with a cervical HPV16 infection that either progressed to CIN3+ or cleared (not recorded which).

As for this clone: The read ends 3 residues before the CDR3 terminus; that terminus is restored from the germline J gene. This chain connects TRBV2 to TRBJ1-2; 9 bases match TRBD1. Germline CDR1 and CDR2: SNHLY and FYNNEI. The CDR3 is made up of 14 amino acids. The sequenced part of the CDR3 DNA is TGTGCCAGCAGTGGCACTGGACAGGGGAGAGGC. Translation gives CASSGTGQGRG. The full CDR3 protein is CASSGTGQGRGYTF.

Turning to this clone: The missing CDR3 end, 3 residues past where the read stops, is filled in from the germline J gene. The chain combines TRBV5-1 with TRBJ1-2; 7 nucleotides align to TRBD1. From germline, CDR1 is SGHRS and CDR2 YFSETQ. V lost 2 bases, J lost 5 bases, and 9 bases stayed unmatched. The length of the CDR3 is 15 residues. CDR3 region: CASSLPGQEVYGYTF. CDR3 DNA (partial): TGCGCCAGCAGCTTACCCGGACAGGAGGTATATGGC.

As for this clone: The read comes to an end 3 residues before the CDR3 does, leaving the germline J gene to fill in the end. This sequence joins TRBV7-6 and TRBJ2-5, with 7 bases identical to TRBD1. The CDR3 extends over 14 amino acids. V lost 5 bases to trimming and J lost 7 bases; unmatched junction nucleotides: 10. The germline V gene has CDR1 SGHVS and CDR2 FNYEAQ. The CDR3 bases that were read are TGTGCCAGCAGCCCCCGGGACAGCGCGGGGACC. It specifies CASSPRDSAGT. The whole CDR3 region reads CASSPRDSAGTQYF.

Notes on this clone: The CDR3 extends 3 residues past the end of the read, so its final part is completed from the germline J gene. The chain has TRBV20-1 and TRBJ1-6; D is possibly TRBD1 (5 bases). The germline CDR1 and CDR2 sequences are DFQATT and SNEGSKA (reference sequence). V was trimmed by 1 base and J by 9 bases, leaving 13 bases between them. The CDR3 has 14 amino acids. Incomplete CDR3 DNA: TGCAGTGCTAGAGGTGAACAGGAAAGTTCACCC. Translating gives CSARGEQESSP. The whole CDR3 region reads CSARGEQESSPLHF.

About this clone itself: The DNA ends 3 residues before the CDR3 does, and the rest of the CDR3 is filled in from the germline J gene. The V gene is TRBV13, the J gene TRBJ2-5, with 8 positions matching TRBD2. J was trimmed by 1 base and V by 5 bases; bases with no gene match: 9. The CDR3 is made up of 16 amino acids. CDR1 PRHDT and CDR2 FYEKMQ come from the germline V gene (reference sequence). Partial CDR3 DNA: TGTGCCAGCAGCCCCCGCGGAAGCGGGGGCCAAGAGACC. It codes for CASSPRGSGGQET. The entire CDR3 protein reads CASSPRGSGGQETQYF.

Of note for this clone: Sequencing ends 3 residues short of the CDR3 end; the germline J gene provides the rest. V and J are TRBV10-1 and TRBJ1-5, with a tentative D call TRBD1 (5 bases). V lost 6 bases, J lost 5 bases, and 17 bases lay in between. Germline CDR1 WNHNN, CDR2 SYGVQD (reference sequence). The CDR3 loop spans 15 amino acids. CDR3 loop: CASRFSRRGYQPQHF. The sequenced part of the CDR3 DNA is TGCGCCAGCAGATTCTCGAGAAGGGGCTATCAGCCC.

In the case of this clone: The sequenced fragment ends 3 residues before the CDR3 boundary, so the rest is inferred from the germline J gene. This chain uses TRBV2 with TRBJ1-2; 11 bases line up with TRBD1. The CDR3 runs 17 residues. The J segment lost 3 bases and the V segment lost 1 base, leaving 7 bases of the junction unmatched. The germline gives CDR1 SNHLY, CDR2 FYNNEI. CDR3 DNA (partial): TGTGCCAGCAGTGAAGGGACAGGGGGCACTATAGACTATGGC. Translating gives CASSEGTGGTIDYG. The whole CDR3 region reads CASSEGTGGTIDYGYTF.

With respect to this clone: The read is 3 residues too short to cover the CDR3 end, so that end is filled in from the germline J gene. The chain is built from TRBV19 and TRBJ2-6; no firm D call. V was trimmed by 3 bases and J by 0 bases, leaving 6 bases between them. CDR1 is LNHDA and CDR2 is SQIVND in the germline V gene (reference sequence). The CDR3 length is 15 residues. CDR3 bases read: TGTGCCAGTAGTATGTCCCACTCTGGGGCCAACGTC. Encoded protein: CASSMSHSGANV. The CDR3 as a whole reads CASSMSHSGANVLTF.

Points on this clone: The CDR3 is cut off 3 residues early in the read; its end comes from the germline J gene. The gene calls are TRBV7-2 and TRBJ1-2; D is unresolved. Trimming left V 1 base short and J 0 bases short, with 6 bases between. Germline assignment: CDR1 SGHTA and CDR2 FQGNSA. This CDR3 region has 14 residues. The sequenced CDR3 bases are TGTGCCAGCAGCTTAGGACAAACTAACTATGGC. This sequence encodes CASSLGQTNYG. The whole CDR3 protein reads CASSLGQTNYGYTF.

A word on this clone: From the germline J gene comes the end of the CDR3, since the read stops 3 residues before it. V and J are TRBV12-5 and TRBJ2-5, with TRBD1 as a possible D gene (7 bases). Germline assignment: CDR1 LGHNT and CDR2 FRNRAP. With 6 bases removed from V and 6 bases from J, the gap between germline ends came to 20 bases. The CDR3 is 15 amino acids. The sequenced CDR3 bases are TGTGCTAGTGGATCGCCAGGGGGGCCAAGAAAGACC. Its translation is CASGSPGGPRKT. The full CDR3 reads CASGSPGGPRKTQYF. Combining the CDR3 with reference TRBV12-5 and TRBJ2-5 gives the whole variable domain DARVTQTPRHKVTEMGQEVTMRCQPILGHNTVFWYRQTMMQGLELLAYFRNRAPLDDSGMPKDRFSAEMPDATLATLKIQPSEPRDSAVYFCASGSPGGPRKTQYFGPGTRLLVL.

The DNA read from the CDR3 is TGCAGTGCCCGACTAGCGGGGGCCAAAATTTACTACGAG. Protein product: CSARLAGAKIYYE. The whole CDR3 is CSARLAGAKIYYEQYF. This chain uses TRBV20-1 with TRBJ2-7, with TRBD2 identical over 12 bases. Read coverage stops 3 residues before the CDR3 terminus; the germline J gene supplies the remainder. There are 16 residues in the CDR3. The germline V gene encodes CDR1 DFQATT and CDR2 SNEGSKA (reference sequence). Trimming cost V 6 bases and J 3 bases; bases outside gene matches: 12.

About this clone: The read falls 3 residues short of the CDR3 end, and the missing part is taken from the germline J gene. The chain joins TRBV2 to TRBJ2-7; D perhaps matches TRBD2 (5 bases). There are 15 residues in the CDR3. Germline CDR1 is SNHLY and CDR2 is FYNNEI. With 10 bases removed from V and 0 bases from J, the gap between germline ends came to 19 bases. CDR3 DNA (partial): TGTGCCATCCCCCGGCGAGCGGAGAGCTCCTACGAG. Translated, it gives CAIPRRAESSYE. The full CDR3 is CAIPRRAESSYEQYF.

As regards this clone: The CDR3 end lies 3 residues beyond the end of the read and is filled in from the germline J gene. This chain connects TRBV20-1 to TRBJ1-1; TRBD1 might be the D (5 bases). V was clipped by 3 bases and J by 4 bases, with 12 bases between them. This CDR3 is 13 amino acids long. The V gene's germline CDR1 is DFQATT and CDR2 SNEGSKA (reference sequence). This CDR3 is CSASEGLGTEAFF. CDR3 bases read: TGCAGTGCTAGCGAGGGGCTGGGCACTGAA.

Comment on this clone: The read gets to within 3 residues of the CDR3 end, and the germline J gene fills in the rest. The gene calls are TRBV5-1 and TRBJ2-2; TRBD2 matches at 7 bases. V trimming: 0 bases; J trimming: 6 bases; junction bases outside the gene matches: 5. The CDR3 is 15 residues long. CDR1 and CDR2 (germline): SGHRS, YFSETQ. This chain's CDR3 is CASSLEAGKAGELFF. The sequenced part of the CDR3 DNA is TGCGCCAGCAGCTTGGAAGCGGGGAAGGCCGGGGAG.

Turning to this clone: The read ends 3 residues before the CDR3 terminus; that terminus is restored from the germline J gene. The V and J genes are TRBV5-1 and TRBJ2-1, with D unresolved. This CDR3 spans 16 amino acids. The germline gives CDR1 SGHRS, CDR2 YFSETQ. Trimming left V 6 bases short and J 6 bases short, with 22 bases between. CDR3 bases read: TGCGCCAGCACCCTCGAACTTAGTCAGTCGGGCAATGAG. It is translated as CASTLELSQSGNE. From start to end, the CDR3 is CASTLELSQSGNEQFF. Looking up the rest from reference TRBV5-1 and TRBJ2-1 gives the full variable domain: KAGVTQTPRYLIKTRGQQVTLSCSPISGHRSVSWYQQTPGQGLQFLFEYFSETQRNKGNFPGRFSGRQFSNSRSEMNVSTLELGDSALYLCASTLELSQSGNEQFFGPGTRLTVL.

Concerning this clone: The read falls 3 residues short of the CDR3 end, and the missing part is taken from the germline J gene. This chain connects TRBV5-1 to TRBJ1-4; perhaps TRBD1 as D (6 bases). The CDR3 has 13 residues. CDR1 is SGHRS and CDR2 is YFSETQ in the germline V gene. Trimming cost V 6 bases and J 8 bases, with 14 bases left between them. The CDR3 loop reads CASKRGAREKLFF. Partial CDR3 DNA: TGCGCCAGCAAGCGGGGGGCTCGGGAAAAA.

Turning to this clone: Read sequence stops 3 residues before the CDR3 end, and the germline J gene provides the missing end. This chain connects TRBV20-1 to TRBJ1-1; weak D call: TRBD1 (6 bases). The germline CDR1 and CDR2 sequences are DFQATT and SNEGSKA (reference sequence). V gave up 1 base and J gave up 3 bases, with 24 bases separating them. CDR3 length: 18 amino acids. Here the CDR3 reads CSARARGWWGGQDTEAFF. CDR3 DNA (partial): TGCAGTGCTAGAGCTCGAGGATGGTGGGGGGGGCAGGACACTGAA.

About this clone itself: The read ends 3 residues shy of where the CDR3 ends; the end is completed using the germline J gene. The V gene is TRBV19, the J gene TRBJ2-3, with TRBD2 identical over 7 bases. Germline V lookup: CDR1 LNHDA, CDR2 SQIVND (reference sequence). The length of the CDR3 is 14 residues. The junction had 7 bases not matched to a gene; V was cut back by 9 bases and J by 1 base. Incomplete CDR3 DNA: TGTGCCAGCGCCTTGGCGGGGGGCACAGATACG. Its translation: CASALAGGTDT. In full, the CDR3 is CASALAGGTDTQYF.

A note on this clone: The read halts 3 residues ahead of the CDR3 end, with the missing end drawn from the germline J gene. V and J are TRBV2 and TRBJ1-2, with D maybe TRBD1 (5 bases). V was clipped by 4 bases and J by 4 bases, with 10 bases between them. Per the germline V gene, CDR1 is SNHLY and CDR2 is FYNNEI. The CDR3 length is 13 residues. The CDR3 DNA, read in part, is TGTGCCAGCAGTGTGACCGGGGGCTATGGC. It yields the protein CASSVTGGYG. From start to end, the CDR3 is CASSVTGGYGYTF.

Details on this clone: The read finishes 3 residues shy of the CDR3 end, and the germline J gene is used to complete it. The genes are TRBV19 and TRBJ1-2; 7 bases align to TRBD1. Germline V lookup: CDR1 LNHDA, CDR2 SQIVND (reference sequence). The CDR3 loop spans 14 amino acids. V lost 1 base and J lost 4; bases outside the gene matches: 3. CDR3 in amino acids: CASSIGQGSYGYTF. The part of the CDR3 DNA that was read is TGTGCCAGTAGTATAGGACAGGGCTCCTATGGC.

With regard to this clone: The read gets to within 3 residues of the CDR3 end, and the germline J gene fills in the rest. The gene calls are TRBV16 and TRBJ2-1; 9 bases are a match to TRBD2. This CDR3 region has 21 residues. Germline V gene data show CDR1 as KGHSY and CDR2 as FQNENV. The V gene end was trimmed by 3 bases and the J gene end by 0 bases; junction bases not matched to a gene: 18. CDR3 bases read: TGTGCCAGCAGCCATGGCCCCGGCGGGGGGGACACCAAAAGCTCCTACAATGAG. It encodes CASSHGPGGGDTKSSYNE. The whole CDR3 protein is CASSHGPGGGDTKSSYNEQFF.

In the case of this clone: The read terminates 3 residues before the CDR3 end, so the remaining end is supplied by the germline J gene. This chain joins TRBV5-1 and TRBJ1-6; D not resolved. Trimming cost V 0 bases and J 7 bases, with 8 bases left between them. CDR3 length: 14 amino acids. From germline, CDR1 is SGHRS and CDR2 YFSETQ. CDR3 DNA, as far as it was read: TGCGCCAGCAGCTTGGAGGGCCTCAATTCACCC. It is translated as CASSLEGLNSP. The CDR3 reads in full as CASSLEGLNSPLHF.

A note on this clone: The observed sequence ends 3 residues before the CDR3 terminus, with the missing tail filled in from the germline J gene. The chain couples TRBV2 to TRBJ2-3; 9 nucleotides align to TRBD2. Unmatched junction bases numbered 8, after V lost 2 bases and J lost 5 bases. CDR3 length: 16 residues. Looked up from germline, CDR1 is SNHLY and CDR2 is FYNNEI. This CDR3 is CASSEYLAGFGDTQYF. CDR3 bases read: TGTGCCAGCAGTGAATATCTAGCGGGGTTTGGAGATACG.

Note on this clone: The read ends 3 residues before the CDR3 terminus; that terminus is restored from the germline J gene. The chain has TRBV2 and TRBJ2-3; 8 bases align to TRBD2. V gave up 4 bases and J gave up 4 bases; unmatched junction bases: 10. The germline V gene has CDR1 SNHLY and CDR2 FYNNEI. This CDR3 has 16 residues. The CDR3 DNA, read in part, is TGTGCCAGCAGTGGCCCCCAGGGGACTAGGGCAGATACG. Amino acids: CASSGPQGTRADT. The whole CDR3 sequence reads CASSGPQGTRADTQYF.

For this clone: The read ends 3 residues before the CDR3 terminus; that terminus is restored from the germline J gene. The V call is TRBV20-1, the J call TRBJ2-1; 7 positions match TRBD1. Germline V gene lookup returns CDR1 DFQATT and CDR2 SNEGSKA (reference sequence). V lost 7 bases and J lost 8; bases outside the gene matches: 5. This CDR3 comprises 11 residues. The chain's CDR3 is CSGKGADEQFF. The sequenced part of the CDR3 DNA is TGCAGTGGTAAGGGGGCCGATGAG.